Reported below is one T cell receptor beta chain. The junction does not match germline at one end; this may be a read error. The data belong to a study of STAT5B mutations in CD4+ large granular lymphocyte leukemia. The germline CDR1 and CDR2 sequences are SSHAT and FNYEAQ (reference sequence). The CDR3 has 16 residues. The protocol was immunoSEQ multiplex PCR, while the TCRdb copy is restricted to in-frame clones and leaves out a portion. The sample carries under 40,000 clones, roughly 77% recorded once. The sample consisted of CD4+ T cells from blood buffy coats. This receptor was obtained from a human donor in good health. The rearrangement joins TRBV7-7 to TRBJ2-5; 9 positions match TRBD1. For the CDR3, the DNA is TGTGCTAGCAGCTACGCCCCGGGACAGGGCGTCGAGACCCAGTACTTC. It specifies CASSYAPGQGVETQYF. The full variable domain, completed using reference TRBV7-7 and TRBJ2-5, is GAGVSQSPRYKVTKRGQDVTLRCDPISSHATLYWYQQALGQGPEFLTYFNYEAQPDKSGLPSDRFSAERPEGSISTLTIQRTEQRDSAMYRCASSYAPGQGVETQYFGPGTRLLVL.